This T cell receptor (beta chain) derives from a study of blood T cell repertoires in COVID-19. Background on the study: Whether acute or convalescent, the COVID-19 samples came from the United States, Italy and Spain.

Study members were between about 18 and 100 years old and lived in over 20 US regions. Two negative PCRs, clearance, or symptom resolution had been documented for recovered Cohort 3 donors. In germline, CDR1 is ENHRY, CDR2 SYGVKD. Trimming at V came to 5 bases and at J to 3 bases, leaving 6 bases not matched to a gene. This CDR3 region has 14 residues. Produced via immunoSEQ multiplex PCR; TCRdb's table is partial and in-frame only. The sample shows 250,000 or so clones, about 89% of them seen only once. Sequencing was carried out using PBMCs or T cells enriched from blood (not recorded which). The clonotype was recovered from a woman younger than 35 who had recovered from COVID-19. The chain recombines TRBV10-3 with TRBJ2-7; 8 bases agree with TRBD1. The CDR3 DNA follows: TGTGCCATCAGTTCAGGGGGCGAGGGCTACGAGCAGTACTTC. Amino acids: CAISSGGEGYEQYF.